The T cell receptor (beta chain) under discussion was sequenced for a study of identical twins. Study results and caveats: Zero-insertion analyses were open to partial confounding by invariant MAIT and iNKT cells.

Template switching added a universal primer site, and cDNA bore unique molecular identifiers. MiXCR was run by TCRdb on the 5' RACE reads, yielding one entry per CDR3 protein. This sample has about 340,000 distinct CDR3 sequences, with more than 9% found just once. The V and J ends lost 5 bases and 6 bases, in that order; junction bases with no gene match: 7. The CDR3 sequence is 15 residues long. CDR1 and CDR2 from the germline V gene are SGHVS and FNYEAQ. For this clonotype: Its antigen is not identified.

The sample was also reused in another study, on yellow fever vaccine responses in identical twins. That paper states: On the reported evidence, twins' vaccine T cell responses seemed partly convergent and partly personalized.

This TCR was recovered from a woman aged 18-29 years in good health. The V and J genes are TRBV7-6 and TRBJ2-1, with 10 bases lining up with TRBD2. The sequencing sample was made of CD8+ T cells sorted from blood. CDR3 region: CASSESGRAVNEQFF. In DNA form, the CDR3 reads TGTGCCAGCAGCGAGAGCGGGAGGGCCGTCAATGAGCAGTTCTTC. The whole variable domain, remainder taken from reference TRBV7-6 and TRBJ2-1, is GAGVSQSPRYKVTKRGQDVALRCDPISGHVSLYWYRQALGQGPEFLTYFNYEAQQDKSGLPNDRFSAERPEGSISTLTIQRTEQRDSAMYRCASSESGRAVNEQFFGPGTRLTVL.